This T cell receptor (beta chain) was obtained from a study of cytomegalovirus exposure and HLA in healthy donors. Study conclusions and caveats: It was confirmed in vitro that a few of the CMV-associated chains were specific for CMV antigens. Per published reports, the classifier diagnosed cytomegalovirus status with high specificity and sensitivity. Information on immune exposure was restricted to one variable (CMV serostatus). Many donors shared some public TCRs, even though most TCR sequences were rare.

Comments on this clone: What it recognizes is unknown.

The germline V and J ends were trimmed by 9 bases and 5 bases, with 17 bases remaining between them. CDR3 length: 14 amino acids. The germline V gene has CDR1 LNHDA and CDR2 SQIVND (reference sequence). PCR was performed using 60 Vbeta and 13 Jbeta primers. Only in-frame clones appear in the TCRdb table, and some are missing; sequencing was by immunoSEQ multiplex PCR. Of roughly 150,000 clones in the sample, about four fifths were seen once. The V call is TRBV19, the J call TRBJ1-5; possible D gene TRBD1, 6 bases. Sequences were obtained from PBMCs. The source is a man aged 50 to 59 in good health and CMV-seropositive. The CDR3 reads CASCRDKGYQPQHF. The DNA of the CDR3 is TGTGCCAGCTGCCGGGACAAGGGATATCAGCCCCAGCATTTT.